A selection of T cell receptor beta chains follows, all from one sample in a study of T cell repertoires in cytomegalovirus infection. TCRdb itself ran the reads through MiXCR, one entry per CDR3 protein. This sample has some 940,000 distinct CDR3 sequences; about 33% occur once, and the top ten carry 13%. Antigens for these TCRs are unknown. The source material was cultured CD8+ T cells from PBMCs, sampled from culture after CMV antigen stimulation. The receptors originated from a human donor in good health (CMV status not recorded). Some clones in this sample may be carry-over from other donors' samples. The conserved cysteine and the conserved F or W are not part of the CDR3 here.

>TRBV11-3|TRBJ1-4
ASSSNKQRILKEKLF
>TRBV7-9|TRBJ2-5
ASSGGTSGETQY
>TRBV7-8|TRBJ1-5
ASSLEGRNGNQPQH
>TRBV7-9|TRBJ1-5
ASSSSDGGFNQPQH
>TRBV25-1|TRBJ2-1
ASSISDSFPNEQF
>TRBV4-3|TRBJ2-3
ASSFATGRTDTQY
>TRBV5-4|TRBJ1-2
ASSYFGGGEGLERYGYT
>TRBV6-2/TRBV6-3|TRBJ2-1
ATFSREYNEQF
>TRBV28|TRBJ2-2
ASSLFPGGTSGELF
>TRBV5-6|TRBJ2-2
ASSGRGNTGELF
>TRBV10-3|TRBJ2-5
AISDRQETQY
>TRBV6-5|TRBJ2-1
ASNPSGQRAEQF
>TRBV27|TRBJ2-5
ASSLSHSSQETQY
>TRBV7-7|TRBJ2-1
ASSPGQGLYNEQF
>TRBV12-3/TRBV12-4|TRBJ2-5
ASSFKPSGEQETQY
>TRBV20-1|TRBJ2-3
SARDGGLRGADTQY
>TRBV7-9|TRBJ2-5
ASRPTPGLGGRWGETQY
>TRBV12-3/TRBV12-4|TRBJ2-1
ASNTGQEGGGLYNEQF
>TRBV28|TRBJ1-3
ASSFFGSGNTIY
>TRBV12-3/TRBV12-4|TRBJ2-1
ASSPNPRLAVDLTHSYNEQF